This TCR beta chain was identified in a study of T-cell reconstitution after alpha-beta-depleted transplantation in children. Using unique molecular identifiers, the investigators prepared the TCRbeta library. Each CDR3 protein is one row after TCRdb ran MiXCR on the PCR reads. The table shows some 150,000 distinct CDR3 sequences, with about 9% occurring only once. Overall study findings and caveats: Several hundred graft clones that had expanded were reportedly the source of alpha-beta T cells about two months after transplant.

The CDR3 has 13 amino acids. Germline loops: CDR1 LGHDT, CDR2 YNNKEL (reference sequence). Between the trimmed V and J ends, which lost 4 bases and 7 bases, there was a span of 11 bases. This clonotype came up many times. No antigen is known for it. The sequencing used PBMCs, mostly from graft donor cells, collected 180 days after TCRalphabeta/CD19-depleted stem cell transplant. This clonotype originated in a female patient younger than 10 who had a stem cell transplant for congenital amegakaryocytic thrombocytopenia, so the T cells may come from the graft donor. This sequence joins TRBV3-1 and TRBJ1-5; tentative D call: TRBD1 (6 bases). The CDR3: CASSRVQGQPQHF. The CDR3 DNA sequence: TGTGCCAGCAGCCGAGTACAGGGCCAGCCCCAGCATTTT. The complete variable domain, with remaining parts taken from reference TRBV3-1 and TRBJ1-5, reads DTAVSQTPKYLVTQMGNDKSIKCEQNLGHDTMYWYKQDSKKFLKIMFSYNNKELIINETVPNRFSPKSPDKAHLNLHINSLELGDSAVYFCASSRVQGQPQHFGDGTRLSIL.